Shown below are 8 T cell receptor beta chains from a single sample sequenced in a study of regulatory T cells in long-lasting Graves disease. Time point given: persistent/refractory GD, antithyroid drugs over 5 years with positive TRAb. With RNA extracted from PBMCs as input, the TCR library was made. In building TCR beta libraries, iRepertoire HTBI primers were used together with Arm-PCR of CDR3 regions. In TCRdb, the multiplex PCR reads were re-called with MiXCR into one record per CDR3 protein. Here the sample spans about 430,000 distinct CDR3 sequences, roughly a fifth being singletons. The source was peripheral blood mononuclear cells (PBMCs), collected when the disease was refractory, from a patient treated with antithyroid drugs. The receptor set was obtained from a female donor with Graves disease.

Only a few counts were recorded for this clonotype. V and J are TRBV19 and TRBJ1-1; D remains ambiguous. The germline V and J ends were trimmed by 5 bases and 0 bases, with 10 bases remaining between them. CDR1 is LNHDA and CDR2 is SQIVND in the germline V gene (reference sequence). CDR3 size: 14 residues. The CDR3, as DNA: TGTGCCAGTAGTGAAAACAGAGTGAACACTGAAGCTTTCTTT. This sequence encodes CASSENRVNTEAFF. Using reference TRBV19 and TRBJ1-1 for the parts outside the CDR3, the full variable domain is DGGITQSPKYLFRKEGQNVTLSCEQNLNHDAMYWYRQDPGQGLRLIYYSQIVNDFQKGDIAEGYSVSREKKESFPLTVTSAQKNPTAFYLCASSENRVNTEAFFGQGTRLTVV.

The chain uses TRBV2 and TRBJ2-7, with D maybe TRBD2 (7 bases). V lost 6 bases, J lost 7 bases, and 19 bases lay in between. CDR1 and CDR2 from the germline V gene are SNHLY and FYNNEI. This CDR3 comprises 14 residues. The CDR3 reads CASSQPRRGGEQYF. The CDR3 nucleotides are TGTGCCAGCAGCCAACCACGCAGGGGAGGGGAGCAGTACTTC.

This clonotype was detected many times. The chain carries TRBV12-3 or TRBV12-4 and TRBJ1-1; D not resolved. The CDR3 has 12 amino acids. The germline V and J ends were trimmed by 4 bases and 4 bases, with 7 bases remaining between them. The CDR3 region is CASSSAGTEAFF. CDR3 sequence (DNA): TGTGCCAGCAGTTCTGCGGGCACTGAAGCTTTCTTT.

This clonotype was counted ten times or more. V and J are TRBV28 and TRBJ1-2; no definite D call. V lost 6 bases and J lost 2, with 4 bases in between. The CDR3 consists of 11 residues. Per the germline V gene, CDR1 is MDHEN and CDR2 is SYDVKM. The CDR3 sequence: CASSSNYGYTF. The CDR3, as DNA: TGTGCCAGCAGCAGCAACTATGGCTACACCTTC.

This clonotype appeared a few times. J is TRBJ2-2 and V is TRBV20-1; D remains unclear. CDR1 and CDR2 (germline): DFQATT, SNEGSKA (reference sequence). V lost 6 bases, J lost 3 bases, and 14 bases lay in between. This CDR3 region has 14 residues. The CDR3 nucleotides read TGCAGTGCCCCTCCGGCATGGGACACCGGGGAGCTGTTTTTT. Translated, it gives CSAPPAWDTGELFF.

This clonotype was counted at least ten times. The J gene is TRBJ2-5, the V gene TRBV20-1; D is undetermined. The germline V gene has CDR1 DFQATT and CDR2 SNEGSKA (reference sequence). CDR3 size: 15 residues. V lost 4 bases and J lost 4, with 19 bases in between. The CDR3 sequence: CSAKTSRPPLETQYF. CDR3 DNA sequence: TGCAGTGCTAAAACTTCCCGACCCCCTCTAGAGACCCAGTACTTC.

This clonotype was counted at least ten times. The chain uses TRBV2 and TRBJ2-7; TRBD2 agrees at 8 bases. The germline CDR1 and CDR2 sequences are SNHLY and FYNNEI. Trimming removed 2 bases from V and 5 bases from J; junction bases left unmatched: 8. The CDR3 extends over 15 amino acids. CDR3 DNA: TGTGCCAGCAGTGAATTATCGGGAGGGAGAAACGAGCAGTACTTC. Protein: CASSELSGGRNEQYF.

As to this clonotype: A much bigger clone sits one base away, suggesting this may be a read error. This rearrangement joins TRBV12-3 or TRBV12-4 to TRBJ2-7, with 14 bases matching TRBD2. There are 14 residues in the CDR3. V lost 6 bases to trimming and J lost 4 bases; unmatched junction nucleotides: 2. The CDR3 reads CASSRTSGRYEQYF. CDR3 in DNA: TGTGCCAGCAGCAGGACTAGCGGGAGGTACGAGCAGTACTTC.